One sample yielded the 14 T cell receptor beta chains listed below, sequenced in a study of breast tumors, draining lymph nodes, adjacent tissues. TCRdb ran MiXCR on the multiplex PCR reads and lists one entry per CDR3 protein. The table has about 24,000 distinct CDR3 sequences, approximately 63% seen once. Sequencing used tumor-adjacent breast tissue. The receptors come from a female donor with breast cancer. Some clones in this sample may be carry-over from other donors' samples.

The chain combines TRBV19 with TRBJ2-1, with 9 nucleotides matching TRBD2. The V and J ends lost 4 bases and 2 bases, in that order; junction bases with no gene match: 6. This CDR3 spans 16 amino acids. Germline CDR1 is LNHDA and CDR2 is SQIVND (reference sequence). CDR3 sequence reads: CASSSDSGSTYNEQFF. The CDR3 bases are TGTGCCAGTAGTAGCGATAGCGGGAGTACCTACAATGAGCAGTTCTTC.

This clonotype came up many times. This chain uses TRBV30 with TRBJ1-2; 10 nucleotides match TRBD1. Losses at the gene ends were 5 bases for V and 6 bases for J; bases not matched to a gene: 6. The CDR3 sequence is 13 residues long. Germline assignment: CDR1 GTSNPN and CDR2 SVGIG (reference sequence). The CDR3 nucleotides are TGTGCCTGGGTCCGGGACAGGGGAAATGGCTACACCTTC. The encoded protein is CAWVRDRGNGYTF. Full variable domain (outside the CDR3, taken from reference TRBV30 and TRBJ1-2): SQTIHQWPATLVQPVGSPLSLECTVEGTSNPNLYWYRQAAGRGLQLLFYSVGIGQISSEVPQNLSASRPQDRQFILSSKKLLLSDSGFYLCAWVRDRGNGYTFGSGTRLTVV.

V and J are TRBV6-1 and TRBJ2-7; D possibly matches TRBD1 or TRBD2 (5 bases each). The CDR3 spans 15 residues. V lost 2 bases and J lost 2, with 13 bases in between. Germline-derived CDR1 and CDR2 are MNHNS and SASEGT. Here the CDR3 reads CASSELPGTAYEQYF. The CDR3 DNA reads as TGTGCCAGCAGTGAATTGCCAGGGACCGCCTACGAGCAGTACTTC.

This chain joins TRBV20-1 and TRBJ2-7, with a tentative D call TRBD2 (6 bases). The V gene's germline CDR1 is DFQATT and CDR2 SNEGSKA (reference sequence). Trimming took 6 bases from V and 0 from J, leaving 12 bases between them. The CDR3 covers 13 residues. The CDR3 reads CSARGLSSYEQYF. In DNA form, the CDR3 reads TGCAGTGCCCGGGGACTGAGCTCCTACGAGCAGTACTTC.

The chain recombines TRBV5-1 with TRBJ2-1, with 11 bases that match TRBD2. The CDR3 spans 19 residues. With V trimmed by 0 bases and J by 1 base, 9 bases remained unmatched. The germline V gene has CDR1 SGHRS and CDR2 YFSETQ. The CDR3 DNA is TGCGCCAGCAGCTTGGCTACCCTAGCGGGAGGTTTTTCCTACAATGAGCAGTTCTTC. As protein: CASSLATLAGGFSYNEQFF.

The chain joins TRBV7-9 to TRBJ2-1; D gene uncertain. Germline CDR1 reads SEHNR; CDR2 reads FQNEAQ (reference sequence). V lost 8 bases and J 7 bases, leaving 9 bases between the germline ends. The CDR3 covers 11 residues. The CDR3 DNA is TGTGCCAGCCACACAATAAATGAGCAGTTCTTC. Its translation is CASHTINEQFF.

The CDR3 DNA reads TGTGCCAGCAGCCTAAGGCTAGCGGAAGACGGGGAGCTGTTTTTT. Its translation: CASSLRLAEDGELFF. The genes are TRBV11-2 and TRBJ2-2; 7 bases agree with TRBD2. Germline values: CDR1 SGHAT, CDR2 FQNNGV. This CDR3 comprises 15 residues. J lost 7 bases, V lost 5 bases, and 10 bases had no gene match.

This clonotype showed up just once. This chain uses TRBV20-1 with TRBJ2-7; TRBD2 aligns across 15 bases. CDR3 length equals 15 residues. V shed 3 bases, J shed 6 bases, and the junction held 6 bases outside the gene matches. CDR1 DFQATT and CDR2 SNEGSKA come from the germline V gene (reference sequence). CDR3 bases: TGCAGTGCTAGGGGGACTAGCGGGAGGAGTAGCGAGCAGTACTTC. Amino acid sequence: CSARGTSGRSSEQYF.

This chain connects TRBV6-1 to TRBJ1-5; D is uncertain. V gave up 3 bases and J gave up 0 bases, with 6 bases separating them. CDR1 and CDR2 (germline): MNHNS, SASEGT. There are 14 residues in the CDR3. The CDR3 loop reads CASSDSYSNQPQHF. In DNA form, the CDR3 reads TGTGCCAGCAGTGACAGTTATAGCAATCAGCCCCAGCATTTT.

This clonotype was counted at least ten times. The chain links TRBV5-1 to TRBJ2-3; D gene uncertain. The germline gives CDR1 SGHRS, CDR2 YFSETQ. Trimming cost V 2 bases and J 2 bases, with 9 bases left between them. The CDR3 runs to 14 residues. The CDR3 is CASSLIGDTDTQYF. The CDR3, as DNA: TGCGCCAGCAGCTTAATCGGAGACACAGATACGCAGTATTTT.

The V and J genes are TRBV20-1 and TRBJ2-1; 10 nucleotides agree with TRBD1. Germline V gives CDR1 DFQATT, CDR2 SNEGSKA (reference sequence). Germline trimming cut 2 bases from V and 6 bases from J; bases unmatched to any gene: 7. CDR3 size: 15 residues. The CDR3 sequence: CSARTAGQGSNEQFF. CDR3 coding DNA: TGCAGTGCTAGAACAGCGGGACAGGGGAGCAATGAGCAGTTCTTC.

V gene TRBV5-4 combines with J gene TRBJ2-1; 10 nucleotides line up with TRBD2. This CDR3 contains 16 residues. Per the germline V gene, CDR1 is SGHNT and CDR2 is YYREEE (reference sequence). Germline trimming cut 3 bases from V and 5 bases from J; bases unmatched to any gene: 8. The CDR3 reads CASSWILAGENNEQFF. CDR3 sequence (DNA): TGTGCCAGCAGCTGGATTCTAGCGGGAGAAAACAATGAGCAGTTCTTC.

This clonotype came up many times. V is TRBV6-2 or TRBV6-3 and J is TRBJ2-3; 10 bases are shared with TRBD2. Per the germline V gene, CDR1 is MNHEY and CDR2 is SVGEGT. CDR3 size: 14 residues. This CDR3 reads CASALAGAGDTQYF. The CDR3 nucleotides read TGTGCATCGGCGCTAGCGGGAGCGGGAGATACGCAGTATTTT.

This clonotype was seen once. The chain has TRBV20-1 and TRBJ2-7, with 13 positions matching TRBD2. This CDR3 is 15 amino acids long. J gave up 2 bases and V 6 bases, and 7 bases lay outside the gene matches. Looked up from germline, CDR1 is DFQATT and CDR2 is SNEGSKA (reference sequence). CDR3 loop: CSADGLAGAPYEQYF. CDR3 nucleotide sequence: TGCAGTGCCGATGGACTAGCGGGGGCCCCCTACGAGCAGTACTTC.